These T cell receptor beta chains were read from a single sample in a study of blood T cell repertoires in COVID-19. Profiling relied on immunoSEQ multiplex PCR, and the TCRdb table lists in-frame clones only, not all of them. The table includes about 88,000 clones, about 88% detected once. The specimen sequenced was peripheral blood. The source is a woman older than 75 with acute or convalescent COVID-19. The CDR3 runs from the conserved cysteine through the conserved F or W. D genes are given only for firm matches. For some rows the clone size is stated as once, few or many, or as a class when expanded; others skip it.

J gene: TRBJ1-1; D gene: .; clone size: .; V gene: TRBV2; CDR3 protein: CASSEPRGMNTEAFF; CDR3 DNA: TGTGCCAGCAGTGAACCCAGGGGCATGAACACTGAAGCTTTCTTT
J gene: TRBJ1-1; D gene: .; clone size: few; V gene: TRBV6-5; CDR3 protein: CASSYGGIEAFF; CDR3 DNA: TGTGCCAGCAGTTACGGGGGGATTGAAGCTTTCTTT
J gene: TRBJ2-1; D gene: TRBD2; clone size: .; V gene: TRBV5-1; CDR3 protein: CASRALSGSSYNEQFF; CDR3 DNA: TGCGCCAGCAGGGCTCTTAGCGGGAGCTCCTACAATGAGCAGTTCTTC
J gene: TRBJ2-6; D gene: TRBD1; clone size: .; V gene: TRBV29-1; CDR3 protein: CSVAVGTGGFGSGANVLTF; CDR3 DNA: TGCAGCGTTGCAGTAGGGACAGGAGGATTCGGGTCTGGGGCCAACGTCCTGACTTTC
J gene: TRBJ1-2; D gene: TRBD1; clone size: .; V gene: TRBV4-3; CDR3 protein: CASSQDLTGTGASVYGYTF; CDR3 DNA: TGCGCCAGCAGCCAAGACCTAACCGGGACAGGGGCCTCTGTCTATGGCTACACCTTC
J gene: TRBJ1-6; D gene: .; clone size: .; V gene: TRBV4-2; CDR3 protein: CASSQESRSNSPLHF; CDR3 DNA: TGTGCCAGCAGCCAAGAAAGCCGAAGTAATTCACCCCTCCACTTT
J gene: TRBJ1-1; D gene: .; clone size: .; V gene: TRBV25-1; CDR3 protein: CASSLNRASGTEAFF; CDR3 DNA: TGTGCCAGCAGCCTCAACAGGGCCTCAGGCACTGAAGCTTTCTTT
J gene: TRBJ2-5; D gene: TRBD1; clone size: .; V gene: TRBV6-5; CDR3 protein: CASSRQGLETQYF; CDR3 DNA: TGTGCCAGCAGCAGACAGGGGTTGGAGACCCAGTACTTC
J gene: TRBJ1-3; D gene: .; clone size: .; V gene: TRBV7-2; CDR3 protein: CASTPDIAGNTIYF; CDR3 DNA: TGTGCCAGCACCCCGGACATTGCTGGAAACACCATATATTTT
J gene: TRBJ2-7; D gene: TRBD2; clone size: .; V gene: TRBV5-1; CDR3 protein: CASSAGTSGSGEQYF; CDR3 DNA: TGCGCCAGCAGCGCAGGGACTAGCGGGAGTGGGGAGCAGTACTTC
J gene: TRBJ1-1; D gene: TRBD1; clone size: .; V gene: TRBV5-1; CDR3 protein: CASSRDSLNTEAFF; CDR3 DNA: TGCGCCAGCAGCCGGGACAGTTTGAACACTGAAGCTTTCTTT
J gene: TRBJ1-6; D gene: .; clone size: few; V gene: TRBV28; CDR3 protein: CASSLPGYNSPLHF; CDR3 DNA: TGTGCCAGCAGTTTACCAGGGTACAATTCACCCCTCCACTTT
J gene: TRBJ1-2; D gene: .; clone size: .; V gene: TRBV28; CDR3 protein: CASSPGSNYGYTF; CDR3 DNA: TGTGCCAGCAGCCCCGGTAGTAACTATGGCTACACCTTC
J gene: TRBJ1-2; D gene: TRBD1; clone size: .; V gene: TRBV10-3; CDR3 protein: CAISDTGGGRYGYTF; CDR3 DNA: TGTGCCATCAGTGATACAGGGGGCGGTCGGTATGGCTACACCTTC
J gene: TRBJ1-3; D gene: .; clone size: .; V gene: TRBV18; CDR3 protein: CASSQPGTGSSGNTIYF; CDR3 DNA: TGTGCCAGCTCACAACCAGGGACTGGGAGCTCTGGAAACACCATATATTTT
J gene: TRBJ1-5; D gene: .; clone size: .; V gene: TRBV7-2; CDR3 protein: CASSLRDSPQHF; CDR3 DNA: TGTGCCAGCAGCTTAAGAGATTCGCCCCAGCATTTT
J gene: TRBJ1-4; D gene: .; clone size: .; V gene: TRBV5-1; CDR3 protein: CASSLIGQNEKLFF; CDR3 DNA: TGCGCCAGCAGCTTGATCGGACAGAATGAAAAACTGTTTTTT
J gene: TRBJ1-2; D gene: TRBD1; clone size: once; V gene: TRBV29-1; CDR3 protein: CSGGQGNGYGYTF; CDR3 DNA: TGCAGCGGCGGACAGGGGAACGGCTATGGCTACACCTTC
J gene: TRBJ2-7; D gene: TRBD1; clone size: few; V gene: TRBV6-1; CDR3 protein: CASSDPGQVFYEQYF; CDR3 DNA: TGTGCCAGCAGTGATCCGGGACAGGTGTTCTACGAGCAGTACTTC
J gene: TRBJ2-3; D gene: TRBD2; clone size: once; V gene: TRBV4-3; CDR3 protein: CASSQDEGLAGANTDTQYF; CDR3 DNA: TGCGCCAGCAGCCAAGATGAGGGACTAGCGGGAGCAAACACAGATACGCAGTATTTT
J gene: TRBJ2-2; D gene: TRBD2; clone size: .; V gene: TRBV30; CDR3 protein: CAWRAPSGGNTGELFF; CDR3 DNA: TGTGCCTGGAGAGCACCTAGCGGGGGCAACACCGGGGAGCTGTTTTTT
J gene: TRBJ2-7; D gene: TRBD2; clone size: .; V gene: TRBV4-3; CDR3 protein: CASSRGLDYEQYF; CDR3 DNA: TGCGCCAGCAGCCGGGGACTAGACTACGAGCAGTACTTC
J gene: TRBJ2-3; D gene: .; clone size: .; V gene: TRBV5-1; CDR3 protein: CASRTRGTDTQYF; CDR3 DNA: TGCGCCAGCAGAACTAGAGGAACAGATACGCAGTATTTT
J gene: TRBJ2-6; D gene: .; clone size: .; V gene: TRBV7-3; CDR3 protein: CASSLVASGANVLTF; CDR3 DNA: TGTGCCAGCAGCTTAGTGGCTAGTGGGGCCAACGTCCTGACTTTC
J gene: TRBJ1-2; D gene: .; clone size: .; V gene: TRBV10-3; CDR3 protein: CAISESPTDSYGYTF; CDR3 DNA: TGTGCCATCAGTGAGTCACCGACAGACAGCTATGGCTACACCTTC
J gene: TRBJ1-4; D gene: TRBD1; clone size: .; V gene: TRBV5-1; CDR3 protein: CASSPGTGGFNEKLFF; CDR3 DNA: TGCGCCAGCAGCCCCGGGACAGGGGGATTTAATGAAAAACTGTTTTTT
J gene: TRBJ1-1; D gene: .; clone size: .; V gene: TRBV5-1; CDR3 protein: CASSLSADYMNTEAFF; CDR3 DNA: TGCGCCAGCAGCTTGTCGGCAGACTATATGAACACTGAAGCTTTCTTT
J gene: TRBJ1-2; D gene: .; clone size: few; V gene: TRBV6-2/TRBV6-3; CDR3 protein: CASSWDFGHYTF; CDR3 DNA: TGTGCCAGCAGTTGGGACTTCGGCCACTACACCTTC
J gene: TRBJ1-5; D gene: .; clone size: .; V gene: TRBV28; CDR3 protein: CASSPAQGTYQPQHF; CDR3 DNA: TGTGCCAGCAGTCCCGCGCAGGGGACGTATCAGCCCCAGCATTTT
J gene: TRBJ2-7; D gene: .; clone size: .; V gene: TRBV27; CDR3 protein: CASRFRVIYEQYF; CDR3 DNA: TGTGCCAGCAGATTCAGGGTTATCTACGAGCAGTACTTC
J gene: TRBJ1-5; D gene: .; clone size: .; V gene: TRBV12-1; CDR3 protein: CASSAWTGAHGVNQPQHF; CDR3 DNA: TGTGCCAGCAGCGCCTGGACAGGGGCTCATGGGGTAAATCAGCCCCAGCATTTT
J gene: TRBJ2-3; D gene: TRBD2; clone size: .; V gene: TRBV28; CDR3 protein: CASTPQIAGALDTQYF; CDR3 DNA: TGTGCCAGCACTCCACAGATAGCGGGAGCTTTAGATACGCAGTATTTT
J gene: TRBJ1-1; D gene: TRBD1; clone size: .; V gene: TRBV18; CDR3 protein: CASSPWDRGETEAFF; CDR3 DNA: TGTGCCAGCTCACCTTGGGACAGGGGAGAAACTGAAGCTTTCTTT
J gene: TRBJ2-7; D gene: .; clone size: .; V gene: TRBV25-1; CDR3 protein: CASSELGGDYEQYF; CDR3 DNA: TGTGCCAGCAGTGAATTAGGCGGGGACTACGAGCAGTACTTC
J gene: TRBJ1-6; D gene: .; clone size: .; V gene: TRBV2; CDR3 protein: CASSVRDPQEGSPLHF; CDR3 DNA: TGTGCCAGCAGTGTTCGGGATCCCCAGGAAGGCTCACCCCTCCACTTT
J gene: TRBJ1-4; D gene: .; clone size: .; V gene: TRBV7-8; CDR3 protein: CASSLAINRRGANEKLFF; CDR3 DNA: TGTGCCAGCAGCTTAGCGATAAACAGGAGGGGTGCTAATGAAAAACTGTTTTTT
J gene: TRBJ1-4; D gene: .; clone size: .; V gene: TRBV2; CDR3 protein: CASIRQGDEKLFF; CDR3 DNA: TGTGCCAGCATCAGGCAGGGCGACGAAAAACTGTTTTTT
J gene: TRBJ2-3; D gene: TRBD2; clone size: .; V gene: TRBV5-8; CDR3 protein: CASSPGTSGRMADTQYF; CDR3 DNA: TGTGCCAGCAGCCCAGGGACTAGCGGGAGGATGGCAGATACGCAGTATTTT
J gene: TRBJ1-2; D gene: .; clone size: .; V gene: TRBV27; CDR3 protein: CASSRGNYGYTF; CDR3 DNA: TGTGCCAGCAGTAGGGGGAACTATGGCTACACCTTC
J gene: TRBJ2-7; D gene: .; clone size: .; V gene: TRBV6-2/TRBV6-3; CDR3 protein: CASSYSEAIEQYF; CDR3 DNA: TGTGCCAGCAGTTACTCGGAAGCGATCGAGCAGTACTTC
J gene: TRBJ2-5; D gene: TRBD2; clone size: .; V gene: TRBV5-1; CDR3 protein: CASSKELASGEETQYF; CDR3 DNA: TGCGCCAGCAGCAAGGAGCTTGCTAGCGGGGAAGAGACCCAGTACTTC